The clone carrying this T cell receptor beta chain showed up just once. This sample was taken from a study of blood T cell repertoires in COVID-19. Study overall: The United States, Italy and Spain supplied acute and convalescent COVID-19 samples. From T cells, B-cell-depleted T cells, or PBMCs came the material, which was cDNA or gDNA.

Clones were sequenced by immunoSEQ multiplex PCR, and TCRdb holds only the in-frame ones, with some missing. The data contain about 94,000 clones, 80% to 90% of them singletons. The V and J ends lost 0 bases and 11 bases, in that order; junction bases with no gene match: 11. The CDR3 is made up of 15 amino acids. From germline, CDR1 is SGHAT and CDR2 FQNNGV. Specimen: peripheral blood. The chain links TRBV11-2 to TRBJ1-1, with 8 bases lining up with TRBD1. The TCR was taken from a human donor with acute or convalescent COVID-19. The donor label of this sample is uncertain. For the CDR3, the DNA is TGTGCCAGCAGCTTAGATCCCCTTCCGGGACAGGAGGCTTTCTTT. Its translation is CASSLDPLPGQEAFF. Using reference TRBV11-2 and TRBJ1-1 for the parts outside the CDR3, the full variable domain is EAGVAQSPRYKIIEKRQSVAFWCNPISGHATLYWYQQILGQGPKLLIQFQNNGVVDDSQLPKDRFSAERLKGVDSTLKIQPAKLEDSAVYLCASSLDPLPGQEAFFGQGTRLTVV.